This T cell receptor beta chain was sequenced for a study of blood T cell repertoires in COVID-19. Sequenced by immunoSEQ multiplex PCR; TCRdb stores in-frame clones only, minus some. The sample has tens of thousands of clones; 81% are singletons. Per germline, CDR1 GTSNPN and CDR2 SVGIG (reference sequence). The CDR3 has 13 residues. Between the trimmed V and J ends, which lost 0 bases and 5 bases, there was a span of 8 bases. The sequenced material came from peripheral blood. The rearrangement joins TRBV30 to TRBJ2-1; possibly TRBD2 for D (6 bases). This TCR derives from a man older than 75 with acute or convalescent COVID-19. The CDR3, as DNA: TGTGCCTGGAGTGTAGGCGGGAACAATGAGCAGTTCTTC. It codes for CAWSVGGNNEQFF.